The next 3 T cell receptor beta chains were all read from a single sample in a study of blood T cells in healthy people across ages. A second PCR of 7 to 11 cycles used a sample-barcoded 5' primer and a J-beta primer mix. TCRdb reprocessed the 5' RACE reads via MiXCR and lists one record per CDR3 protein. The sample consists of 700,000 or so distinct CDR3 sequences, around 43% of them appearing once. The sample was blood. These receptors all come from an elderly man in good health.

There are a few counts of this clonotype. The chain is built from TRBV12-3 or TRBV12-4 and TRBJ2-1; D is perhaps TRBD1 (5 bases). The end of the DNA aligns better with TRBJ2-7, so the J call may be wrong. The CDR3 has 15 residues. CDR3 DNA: TGTGCCAGCAGGGCGAGGACAAGCTCCTACAATGAGCAGTACTTC. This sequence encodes CASRARTSSYNEQYF.

The CDR3 protein is CASSEYGQGKEQYF. The CDR3 DNA follows: TGTGCCAGCAGTGAATATGGACAGGGAAAAGAGCAGTACTTC. V usage is TRBV6-1 and J usage is TRBJ2-7; TRBD1 matches at 8 bases. Looked up from germline, CDR1 is MNHNS and CDR2 is SASEGT. J gave up 7 bases and V 2 bases, and 7 bases lay outside the gene matches. This CDR3 has 14 residues.

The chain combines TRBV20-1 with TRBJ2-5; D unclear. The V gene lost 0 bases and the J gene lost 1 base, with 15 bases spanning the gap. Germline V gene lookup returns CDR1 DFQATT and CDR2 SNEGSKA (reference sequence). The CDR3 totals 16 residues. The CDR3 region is CSARDLHQGSQETQYF. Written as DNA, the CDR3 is TGCAGTGCTAGAGATCTCCACCAAGGGTCCCAAGAGACCCAGTACTTC.